In its sample, the clone carrying this TCR beta chain was seen once. What it recognizes is unknown. These data originate in a study of T cells in localized non-small cell lung cancer. Whole-study findings and limits: Elevated circulating T cell density in blood was associated with longer overall survival. Heterogeneity is still possible, as just one tumor region was sequenced. The study found T cell clonality highest in uninvolved adjacent lung, above tumor.

Germline CDR1 MNHEY, CDR2 SMNVEV (reference sequence). The V segment lost 8 bases and the J segment 3 bases; nucleotides outside the gene matches: 9. The CDR3 sequence is 14 residues long. Method: immunoSEQ multiplex PCR; TCRdb's copy keeps in-frame clones and lacks some. This sample carries approximately 140,000 clones, roughly 90% of them seen once, and the ten largest clones take around 1.8%. This rearrangement joins TRBV27 to TRBJ2-7; 8 positions agree with TRBD1. Sequences were derived from peripheral blood, sampled before any cancer treatment. The sequence derives from an older female donor with stage I lung adenocarcinoma. The CDR3: CASARDRGHYEQYF. CDR3 bases: TGTGCCAGCGCACGTGACAGGGGTCACTACGAGCAGTACTTC.